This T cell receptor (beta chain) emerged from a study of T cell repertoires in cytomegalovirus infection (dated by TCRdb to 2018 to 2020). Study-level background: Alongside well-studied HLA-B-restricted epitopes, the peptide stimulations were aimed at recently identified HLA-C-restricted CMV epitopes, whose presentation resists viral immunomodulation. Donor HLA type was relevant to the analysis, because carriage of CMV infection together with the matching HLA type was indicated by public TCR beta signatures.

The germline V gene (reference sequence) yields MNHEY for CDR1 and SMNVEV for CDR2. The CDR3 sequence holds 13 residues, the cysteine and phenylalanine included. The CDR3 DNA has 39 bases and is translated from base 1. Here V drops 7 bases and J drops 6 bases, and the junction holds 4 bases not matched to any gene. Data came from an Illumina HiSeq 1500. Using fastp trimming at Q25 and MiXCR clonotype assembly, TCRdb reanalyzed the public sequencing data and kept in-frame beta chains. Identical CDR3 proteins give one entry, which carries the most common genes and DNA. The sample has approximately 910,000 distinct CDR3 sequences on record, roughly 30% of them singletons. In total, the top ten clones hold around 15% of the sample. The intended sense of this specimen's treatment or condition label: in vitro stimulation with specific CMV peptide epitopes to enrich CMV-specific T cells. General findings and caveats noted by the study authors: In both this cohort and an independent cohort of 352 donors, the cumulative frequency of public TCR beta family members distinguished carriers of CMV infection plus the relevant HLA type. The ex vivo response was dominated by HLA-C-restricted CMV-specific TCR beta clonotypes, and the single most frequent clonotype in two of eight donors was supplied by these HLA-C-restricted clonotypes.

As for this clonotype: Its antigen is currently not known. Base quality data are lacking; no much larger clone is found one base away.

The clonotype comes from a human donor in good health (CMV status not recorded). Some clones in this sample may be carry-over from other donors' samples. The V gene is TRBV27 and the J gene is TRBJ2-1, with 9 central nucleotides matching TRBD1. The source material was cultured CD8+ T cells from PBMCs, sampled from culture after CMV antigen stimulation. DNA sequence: TGTGCCAGCACACAGGGGGCCGGCAATGAGCAGTTCTTC. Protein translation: CASTQGAGNEQFF.